These 29 T cell receptor beta chains came from one sample sequenced in a study of CD8 T cells in Susac syndrome. It was with random hexamers that roughly 0.45 to 1 ug RNA was reverse transcribed. Using its own MiXCR run on the immunoSEQ multiplex PCR reads, TCRdb lists one record per CDR3 protein. Seen here are approximately 170,000 distinct CDR3 sequences, about 90% observed once, and the top ten hold more than 0.07%. Specimen: CD4+ T cells from PBMCs. These receptors all stem from a human donor in good health.

V is TRBV18 and J is TRBJ1-5; 10 nucleotides align to TRBD1. The CDR3 consists of 15 residues. The J segment lost 2 bases and the V segment lost 6 bases, leaving 4 bases of the junction unmatched. Germline V gene data show CDR1 as KGHSH and CDR2 as LQKENI. CDR3 sequence: CASSRDRGGNQPQHF. The CDR3 bases are TGTGCCAGCTCGCGGGACAGGGGTGGCAATCAGCCCCAGCATTTT.

The V and J genes are TRBV19 and TRBJ2-1; 9 positions match TRBD1. From germline, CDR1 is LNHDA and CDR2 SQIVND (reference sequence). The CDR3 has 16 amino acids. The V gene end was trimmed by 1 base and the J gene end by 4 bases; junction bases not matched to a gene: 5. The CDR3 loop reads CASSIGTGAEYNEQFF. CDR3 sequence (DNA): TGTGCCAGTAGTATAGGGACAGGGGCGGAGTACAATGAGCAGTTCTTC.

The genes are TRBV20-1 and TRBJ1-5; D remains unclear. In germline, CDR1 is DFQATT, CDR2 SNEGSKA (reference sequence). Trimming cost V 1 base and J 0 bases, with 4 bases left between them. This CDR3 is built from 13 residues. CDR3 DNA: TGCAGTGCTAGAGTGAATAGCAATCAGCCCCAGCATTTT. Translated: CSARVNSNQPQHF.

This chain links TRBV5-1 with TRBJ2-7, with a weak D call TRBD1 (5 bases). The CDR3 runs to 16 residues. Trimming pared 6 bases from V and 0 bases from J, leaving 19 bases between. In germline, CDR1 is SGHRS, CDR2 YFSETQ. The CDR3 protein is CASKAAGRLSSYEQYF. In nucleotides, the CDR3 is TGCGCCAGCAAGGCTGCAGGGCGCTTAAGCTCCTACGAGCAGTACTTC.

The chain uses TRBV2 and TRBJ1-2; D perhaps matches TRBD1 (5 bases). There are 13 residues in the CDR3. Deletions cut 6 bases from V and 3 bases from J, with 11 bases between. Germline CDR1 SNHLY, CDR2 FYNNEI. CDR3 bases: TGTGCCAGCAGGTCGCGGGACTACTATGGCTACACCTTC. Translated: CASRSRDYYGYTF.

CDR3 protein: CASSQALVSDTQYF. Written as DNA, the CDR3 is TGCGCCAGCAGCCAAGCCCTCGTTTCGGATACGCAGTATTTT. J is TRBJ2-3 and V is TRBV4-1; D is ambiguous. CDR1 and CDR2 from the germline V gene are MGHRA and YSYEKL. V lost 1 base and J lost 6, with 11 bases in between. The CDR3 covers 14 residues.

The chain employs TRBV27 and TRBJ1-2, with TRBD1 as a possible D gene (6 bases). V was pared by 5 bases and J by 8 bases, with 24 bases between. The V gene's germline CDR1 is MNHEY and CDR2 SMNVEV (reference sequence). CDR3 length equals 16 residues. The CDR3 DNA reads as TGTGCCAGCAGTGCCCTCTTGGGTCAGGGCAGGGGCGGCTACACCTTC. This sequence encodes CASSALLGQGRGGYTF.

The chain carries TRBV4-1 and TRBJ1-1; D perhaps matches TRBD1 (5 bases). V was cut by 2 bases and J by 10 bases, with 17 bases left in between. The CDR3 extends over 14 amino acids. CDR1 is MGHRA, CDR2 YSYEKL, per germline. In DNA form, the CDR3 reads TGCGCCAGCAGCCAAATTGGGGGTATGGGGTTAGCTTTCTTT. Its translation is CASSQIGGMGLAFF.

V and J are TRBV18 and TRBJ2-7; D ambiguous. The germline gives CDR1 KGHSH, CDR2 LQKENI. The CDR3 spans 14 residues. The V and J ends lost 3 bases and 3 bases respectively, with 12 bases between them. The CDR3: CASSPSNRYYEQYF. The CDR3 DNA is TGTGCCAGCTCACCCTCGAACAGATACTACGAGCAGTACTTC.

V is TRBV27 and J is TRBJ1-1; no reliable D call. The CDR3 has 16 amino acids. V was pared by 5 bases and J by 0 bases, with 16 bases between. The germline V gene encodes CDR1 MNHEY and CDR2 SMNVEV (reference sequence). The CDR3 here is CASSLVDGRLNTEAFF. The CDR3 nucleotides are TGTGCCAGCAGTCTAGTGGATGGACGGTTGAACACTGAAGCTTTCTTT.

V is TRBV6-1 and J is TRBJ2-7; weak D call: TRBD2 (5 bases). Germline V gene sequence: CDR1 MNHNS, CDR2 SASEGT. Trimming took 4 bases from V and 4 from J, leaving 20 bases between them. This CDR3 is 16 amino acids long. CDR3 nucleotide sequence: TGTGCCAGCAGTGCTCACGACTGGGCCGGGGAGTACGAGCAGTACTTC. Protein product: CASSAHDWAGEYEQYF.

This clonotype was seen once. J is TRBJ1-4 and V is TRBV6-5; 10 bases agree with TRBD1. CDR1 and CDR2 (germline): MNHEY, SVGAGI. V dropped 6 bases and J dropped 6; count of bases not matched to a gene: 7. The CDR3 spans 15 residues. CDR3 amino acids: CASREPGQGYEKLFF. The CDR3 DNA reads TGTGCCAGCAGGGAACCGGGACAGGGGTATGAAAAACTGTTTTTT.

This chain links TRBV3-1 with TRBJ2-7, with a possible D match to TRBD1 (6 bases). CDR1 LGHDT and CDR2 YNNKEL come from the germline V gene (reference sequence). V was shortened by 6 bases and J by 4 bases, with 7 bases between the two germline ends. This CDR3 spans 11 amino acids. The CDR3 DNA reads TGTGCCAGCAGGGACAGATACGAGCAGTACTTC. Translation: CASRDRYEQYF.

V is TRBV5-6 and J is TRBJ1-1; possibly TRBD1 for D (5 bases). Germline V gene sequence: CDR1 SGHDT, CDR2 YYEEEE. Trimming removed 6 bases at V and 5 bases at J, with 8 bases between. This CDR3 comprises 11 residues. The CDR3 DNA sequence: TGTGCCAGCACCGGGGGTACTGAAGCTTTCTTT. Its translation is CASTGGTEAFF.

The chain joins TRBV12-5 to TRBJ2-2, with D hard to call. Per germline, CDR1 LGHNT and CDR2 FRNRAP. Trimming took 0 bases from V and 4 from J, leaving 21 bases between them. CDR3 size: 19 residues. As DNA, the CDR3 is TGTGCTAGTGGTTTGGTAAACGCGCGAGATGGAATGGGCACCGGGGAGCTGTTTTTT. Protein: CASGLVNARDGMGTGELFF.

This clonotype occurred a few times. The chain links TRBV6-1 to TRBJ2-3, with D possibly TRBD1 on 7 matching bases. This CDR3 is 15 amino acids long. Deletions cut 10 bases from V and 2 bases from J, with 19 bases between. CDR1 MNHNS and CDR2 SASEGT come from the germline V gene. DNA for the CDR3: TGTGCCACCGCTAATGCAGGGGGGACCACAGATACGCAGTATTTT. Residues: CATANAGGTTDTQYF.

This clonotype was recorded a few times. The rearrangement joins TRBV20-1 to TRBJ1-1, with unresolved D. Germline CDR1 is DFQATT and CDR2 is SNEGSKA (reference sequence). CDR3 length: 13 amino acids. V lost 6 bases and J 1 base, leaving 12 bases between the germline ends. This CDR3 reads CSAPRTENTEAFF. The CDR3 DNA reads TGCAGTGCCCCACGGACGGAGAACACTGAAGCTTTCTTT.

The chain links TRBV4-1 to TRBJ2-3; 7 bases map to TRBD2. With 2 bases clipped from V and 1 base from J, the junction kept 3 bases outside the gene matches. Germline assignment: CDR1 MGHRA and CDR2 YSYEKL. This CDR3 has 15 amino acids. The CDR3 DNA reads as TGCGCCAGCAGCCAACGGGGGGAGGGCACAGATACGCAGTATTTT. Protein: CASSQRGEGTDTQYF.

This clonotype was observed a handful of times. The V gene is TRBV5-1, the J gene TRBJ2-2, with 8 bases matching TRBD1. Per germline, CDR1 SGHRS and CDR2 YFSETQ. CDR3 length equals 15 residues. Germline trimming cut 4 bases from V and 2 bases from J; bases unmatched to any gene: 4. The DNA of the CDR3 is TGCGCCAGCAGCGGGGGGACAGGCAACACCGGGGAGCTGTTTTTT. Residues: CASSGGTGNTGELFF.

The chain links TRBV7-2 to TRBJ2-3; TRBD2 aligns across 12 bases. Trimming removed 5 bases from V and 3 bases from J; junction bases left unmatched: 6. The CDR3 has 16 amino acids. CDR1 and CDR2 from the germline V gene are SGHTA and FQGNSA. The CDR3 reads CASSPRLAGATDTQYF. The CDR3, as DNA: TGTGCCAGCAGCCCTCGACTAGCGGGAGCGACAGATACGCAGTATTTT.

This chain's CDR3 is CASSPTGVTGELFF. The DNA for the CDR3 is TGTGCCAGCAGTCCAACAGGGGTCACCGGGGAGCTGTTTTTT. The chain uses TRBV27 and TRBJ2-2, with 7 positions matching TRBD1. CDR3 length: 14 residues. Trimming removed 5 bases from V and 4 bases from J; junction bases left unmatched: 4. The germline gives CDR1 MNHEY, CDR2 SMNVEV (reference sequence).

J is TRBJ2-4 and V is TRBV27; TRBD2 might be the D (5 bases). The V end was cut by 5 bases, the J end by 8 bases, with 16 bases between. This CDR3 region has 14 residues. The germline gives CDR1 MNHEY, CDR2 SMNVEV (reference sequence). CDR3 bases: TGTGCCAGCAGTCCGCCCGGGAAGGGATACATTCAGTACTTC. Translated, it gives CASSPPGKGYIQYF.

J is TRBJ2-1 and V is TRBV7-8; D ambiguous. The length of the CDR3 is 13 residues. V lost 2 bases to trimming and J lost 4 bases, with 6 bases between them. Germline lookup yields CDR1 SGHVS and CDR2 FQNEAQ. The CDR3 loop reads CASSLPAYNEQFF. CDR3 sequence (DNA): TGTGCCAGCAGCTTACCTGCTTACAATGAGCAGTTCTTC.

The CDR3 DNA follows: TGTGCCTGGATGGGACAGTTTAATGAAAAACTGTTTTTT. Translating gives CAWMGQFNEKLFF. The chain has TRBV30 and TRBJ1-4; TRBD1 matches 7 bases. This CDR3 is 13 amino acids long. The V gene end was trimmed by 4 bases and the J gene end by 4 bases; junction bases not matched to a gene: 3. Germline-derived CDR1 and CDR2 are GTSNPN and SVGIG (reference sequence).

The chain employs TRBV29-1 and TRBJ2-1, with 8 bases that match TRBD1. V lost 7 bases and J lost 3; bases outside the gene matches: 8. The germline V gene has CDR1 SQVTM and CDR2 ANQGSEA. The CDR3 consists of 14 residues. CDR3 region: CSATTGEGYNEQFF. As DNA, the CDR3 is TGCAGCGCAACGACAGGGGAAGGCTACAATGAGCAGTTCTTC.

This chain uses TRBV5-1 with TRBJ1-2, with 9 bases identical to TRBD1. CDR3 length equals 15 residues. The junction had 6 bases not matched to a gene; V was cut back by 4 bases and J by 2 bases. Germline lookup yields CDR1 SGHRS and CDR2 YFSETQ. The CDR3, as DNA: TGCGCCAGCAGCCCTGCCGGGACAGGGAACTATGGCTACACCTTC. Translating it yields CASSPAGTGNYGYTF.

The CDR3, as DNA: TGCGCCAGCAGCTGGGGACAGGGTGTTGGCACAGATACGCAGTATTTT. Residues: CASSWGQGVGTDTQYF. The chain recombines TRBV5-1 with TRBJ2-3; TRBD1 aligns across 9 bases. Germline CDR1 and CDR2: SGHRS and YFSETQ. V was pared by 3 bases and J by 1 base, with 6 bases of the junction left unmatched. The CDR3 is made up of 16 amino acids.

V gene TRBV5-1 combines with J gene TRBJ1-2; 9 bases line up with TRBD1. Germline CDR1 and CDR2: SGHRS and YFSETQ. Unmatched junction bases numbered 8, after V lost 3 bases and J lost 5 bases. The CDR3 has 15 residues. CDR3 sequence (DNA): TGCGCCAGCAGCTCCGGGACAGGGAGATGGTATGGCTACACCTTC. It encodes CASSSGTGRWYGYTF.

The chain carries TRBV20-1 and TRBJ2-1; 8 nucleotides align to TRBD2. CDR3 length: 14 amino acids. Germline CDR1 reads DFQATT; CDR2 reads SNEGSKA (reference sequence). Trimming at V came to 3 bases and at J to 8 bases, leaving 9 bases not matched to a gene. The CDR3 region has the DNA TGCAGTGCTAGGATTAGCGGGATGGTCGATGAGCAGTTCTTC. Its protein is CSARISGMVDEQFF.